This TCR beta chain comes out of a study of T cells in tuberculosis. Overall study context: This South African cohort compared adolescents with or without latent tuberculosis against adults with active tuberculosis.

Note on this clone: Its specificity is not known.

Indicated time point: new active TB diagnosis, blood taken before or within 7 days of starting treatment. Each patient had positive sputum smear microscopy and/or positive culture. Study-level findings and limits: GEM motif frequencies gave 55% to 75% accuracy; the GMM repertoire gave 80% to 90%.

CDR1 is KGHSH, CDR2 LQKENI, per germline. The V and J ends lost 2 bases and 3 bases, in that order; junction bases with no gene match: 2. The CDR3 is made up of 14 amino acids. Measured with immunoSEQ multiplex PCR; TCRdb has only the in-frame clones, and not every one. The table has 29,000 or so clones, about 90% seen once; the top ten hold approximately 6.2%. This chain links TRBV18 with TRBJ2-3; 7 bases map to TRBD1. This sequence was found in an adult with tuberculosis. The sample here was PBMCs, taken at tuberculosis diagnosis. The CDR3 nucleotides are TGTGCCAGCTCACCAGACAGGGTTACAGATACGCAGTATTTT. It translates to CASSPDRVTDTQYF.